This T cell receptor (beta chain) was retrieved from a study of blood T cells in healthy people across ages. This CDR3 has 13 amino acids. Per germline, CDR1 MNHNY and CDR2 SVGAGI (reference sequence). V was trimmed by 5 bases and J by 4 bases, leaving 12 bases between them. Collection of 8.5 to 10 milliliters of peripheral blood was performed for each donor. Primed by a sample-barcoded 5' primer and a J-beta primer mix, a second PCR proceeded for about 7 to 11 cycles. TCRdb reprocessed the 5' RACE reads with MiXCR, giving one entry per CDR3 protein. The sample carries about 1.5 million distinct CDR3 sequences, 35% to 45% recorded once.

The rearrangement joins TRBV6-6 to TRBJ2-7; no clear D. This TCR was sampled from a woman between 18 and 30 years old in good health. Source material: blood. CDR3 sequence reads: CASSAPQRYEQYF. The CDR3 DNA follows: TGTGCCAGCAGTGCCCCCCAGCGTTACGAGCAGTACTTC.